These 25 T cell receptor beta chains were sequenced from one sample in a study of T-cell memory formation after mild COVID-19. TCRdb reanalysed the 5' RACE reads using MiXCR and keeps one entry per CDR3 protein. The sample has 25,000 to 35,000 distinct CDR3 sequences; under 25% are singletons. The sample was PBMCs or a T cell subset sorted from them (not recorded which). The receptors were gathered from an adult who had mild COVID-19 (a few samples of this study predate the infection). Cell type and time point are not known.

The chain couples TRBV6-6 to TRBJ2-4; perhaps D is TRBD1 or TRBD2 (5 bases each). The CDR3 is 18 residues long. Per germline, CDR1 MNHNY and CDR2 SVGAGI (reference sequence). Trimming left V 4 bases short and J 5 bases short, with 24 bases between. CDR3: CASSSAWTGPRGENIQYF. The CDR3 DNA is TGTGCCAGCAGTTCTGCCTGGACGGGGCCAAGGGGAGAAAACATTCAGTACTTC.

The chain couples TRBV12-5 to TRBJ1-5; D call uncertain. Germline CDR1 and CDR2: LGHNT and FRNRAP. Trimming removed 6 bases from V and 1 base from J, with 7 bases in between. This CDR3 is 13 amino acids long. CDR3 bases: TGTGCTAGTGGCCTCGGGAGCAATCAGCCCCAGCATTTT. The encoded protein is CASGLGSNQPQHF.

There are many counts of this clonotype. This chain uses TRBV7-3 with TRBJ2-1; 13 bases are a match to TRBD2. The CDR3 is made up of 14 amino acids. The germline gives CDR1 SGHTA, CDR2 FQGTGA. V gave up 5 bases and J gave up 7 bases; unmatched junction bases: 2. The CDR3 DNA is TGTGCCAGCAGCAAACTAGCGGGGGGGAATGAGCAGTTCTTC. Its protein product is CASSKLAGGNEQFF.

This clonotype showed up many times. The chain is built from TRBV4-2 and TRBJ2-1; 7 bases align to TRBD2. CDR3 size: 16 residues. V trimming: 0 bases; J trimming: 4 bases; junction bases outside the gene matches: 6. Germline loops: CDR1 LGHNA, CDR2 YNFKEQ. CDR3 region: CASSQDGREWYNEQFF. The CDR3 DNA reads as TGTGCCAGCAGCCAAGATGGGCGGGAGTGGTACAATGAGCAGTTCTTC.

This clonotype showed up many times. The gene calls are TRBV4-1 and TRBJ2-3, with 9 bases identical to TRBD2. The CDR3 covers 16 residues. Germline CDR1 reads MGHRA; CDR2 reads YSYEKL. The V and J ends lost 1 base and 5 bases, in that order; junction bases with no gene match: 7. CDR3 residues: CASSQVGGRAGDTQYF. As DNA, the CDR3 is TGCGCCAGCAGCCAAGTCGGCGGGAGGGCCGGAGATACGCAGTATTTT.

This clonotype was seen many times. The chain carries TRBV4-2 and TRBJ2-3; 13 bases are a match to TRBD2. Germline CDR1 is LGHNA and CDR2 is YNFKEQ. The junction had 15 bases not matched to a gene; V was cut back by 1 base and J by 11 bases. The CDR3 contains 18 residues. The CDR3, as DNA: TGTGCCAGCAGCCAAGGCTCCTCGACTAGCGGGGGGCCCGGAAGGCAGTATTTT. It is translated as CASSQGSSTSGGPGRQYF.

CDR3 DNA: TGTGCCAGCAGTGACAGGGTTGTCGGGGCCCATCAGCCCCAGCATTTT. This translates into CASSDRVVGAHQPQHF. The genes are TRBV2 and TRBJ1-5; weak D call: TRBD1 (5 bases). Germline V gene lookup returns CDR1 SNHLY and CDR2 FYNNEI. The length of the CDR3 is 16 residues. The V and J ends lost 3 bases and 5 bases respectively, with 17 bases between them.

This clonotype was seen many times. The CDR3 reads CASSQVDGPQHF. The CDR3 region has the DNA TGTGCCAGCAGCCAGGTCGACGGACCCCAGCATTTT. V gene TRBV3-1 combines with J gene TRBJ1-5, with D hard to call. The CDR3 loop spans 12 amino acids. CDR1 and CDR2 (germline): LGHDT, YNNKEL (reference sequence). Trimming took 3 bases from V and 10 from J, leaving 10 bases between them.

This clonotype was seen many times. V usage is TRBV4-2 and J usage is TRBJ1-2; 7 nucleotides line up with TRBD1. The germline V gene encodes CDR1 LGHNA and CDR2 YNFKEQ. J lost 8 bases, V lost 2 bases, and 14 bases had no gene match. The CDR3 is made up of 16 amino acids. In DNA form, the CDR3 reads TGTGCCAGCAGCCAACCGGGGGGCGACAGGGTCGAGGGCTACACCTTC. This encodes CASSQPGGDRVEGYTF.

This clonotype was recorded many times. The chain recombines TRBV29-1 with TRBJ2-2; D is tentatively TRBD1 or TRBD2 (5 bases each). The V and J ends lost 6 bases and 6 bases respectively, with 17 bases between them. Germline V gene data show CDR1 as SQVTM and CDR2 as ANQGSEA. The CDR3 covers 14 residues. CDR3 region: CSVQQTGDAGELFF. The CDR3 DNA follows: TGCAGCGTCCAACAAACTGGGGACGCCGGGGAGCTGTTTTTT.

The genes are TRBV7-2 and TRBJ1-5, with 12 positions matching TRBD1. The CDR3 totals 19 residues. The V gene end was trimmed by 5 bases and the J gene end by 7 bases; junction bases not matched to a gene: 18. CDR1 SGHTA and CDR2 FQGNSA come from the germline V gene. This CDR3 is CASSAKPNTGQGAGQPQHF. The CDR3 DNA is TGTGCCAGCAGCGCTAAACCGAATACGGGACAGGGGGCTGGGCAGCCCCAGCATTTT.

This chain links TRBV4-1 with TRBJ1-2; the match to TRBD1 covers 10 bases. Trimming took 5 bases from V and 4 from J; bases not matched to a gene: 7. Germline V gene data show CDR1 as MGHRA and CDR2 as YSYEKL. The CDR3 runs to 15 residues. The CDR3 sequence is CASSIGQGGGYGYTF. The CDR3 DNA reads as TGCGCCAGCAGCATAGGACAGGGGGGAGGCTATGGCTACACCTTC.

The chain uses TRBV9 and TRBJ2-7; no definite D call. V was clipped by 0 bases and J by 6 bases, with 13 bases between them. Germline values: CDR1 SGDLS, CDR2 YYNGEE. The CDR3 has 14 residues. The CDR3: CASSVGDTLREQYF. CDR3 DNA: TGTGCCAGCAGCGTAGGAGACACCCTTCGCGAGCAGTACTTC.

This clonotype was recorded at least ten times. The rearrangement links TRBV7-2 to TRBJ2-1; 10 bases agree with TRBD2. The CDR3 covers 15 residues. The J segment lost 10 bases and the V segment lost 3 bases, leaving 9 bases of the junction unmatched. CDR1 SGHTA and CDR2 FQGNSA come from the germline V gene. The CDR3 spells CASSFSGGALGEQFF. The CDR3 DNA sequence: TGTGCCAGCAGCTTCAGCGGGGGGGCCTTAGGGGAGCAGTTCTTC.

V and J are TRBV5-6 and TRBJ2-7, with D hard to call. The V gene's germline CDR1 is SGHDT and CDR2 YYEEEE. Trimming left V 0 bases short and J 5 bases short, with 9 bases between. This CDR3 contains 13 residues. DNA for the CDR3: TGTGCCAGCAGCTTGGGGATCAGCCACGAGCAGTACTTC. This codes for CASSLGISHEQYF.

This clonotype was found many times. This sequence joins TRBV11-2 and TRBJ1-1; maybe TRBD1 (6 bases). Germline-derived CDR1 and CDR2 are SGHAT and FQNNGV. V lost 2 bases to trimming and J lost 2 bases, with 9 bases between them. The CDR3 extends over 14 amino acids. CDR3 residues: CASSLQQGNTEAFF. The CDR3 nucleotides are TGTGCCAGCAGCTTACAACAGGGAAACACTGAAGCTTTCTTT.

This chain joins TRBV6-5 and TRBJ2-3, with D perhaps matching TRBD1 (6 bases). Germline-derived CDR1 and CDR2 are MNHEY and SVGAGI. V was cut by 5 bases and J by 5 bases, with 14 bases left in between. CDR3 size: 14 residues. CDR3 in DNA: TGTGCCAGCAGTAACCACAGGGTCCTAGATACGCAGTATTTT. This translates into CASSNHRVLDTQYF.

This clonotype has just a few counts. This chain connects TRBV14 to TRBJ1-2; unclear D gene. Trimming took off 3 bases at V and 6 bases at J, with 8 bases between the two ends. This CDR3 comprises 12 residues. The V gene's germline CDR1 is SGHDN and CDR2 FVKESK. The CDR3 sequence: CASSQGRNGYTF. In DNA, the CDR3 is TGTGCCAGCAGCCAGGGTAGAAATGGCTACACCTTC.

This clonotype was counted ten times or more. The CDR3 is CASSSSGTGNYGYTF. In DNA form, the CDR3 reads TGCGCCAGCAGCTCATCCGGGACAGGGAACTATGGCTACACCTTC. This chain uses TRBV5-1 with TRBJ1-2; TRBD1 agrees at 9 bases. V lost 3 bases and J lost 2; bases outside the gene matches: 5. Germline V gene data show CDR1 as SGHRS and CDR2 as YFSETQ. The CDR3 extends over 15 amino acids.

By sample fraction, this clonotype is medium-sized. The CDR3, as DNA: TGCGCCAGCAGCCAACCTAACGGGGATACGCAGTATTTT. This sequence encodes CASSQPNGDTQYF. The genes are TRBV4-1 and TRBJ2-3; D is unresolved. The CDR3 is 13 residues long. Between the trimmed V and J ends, which lost 2 bases and 6 bases, there was a span of 9 bases. The germline V gene has CDR1 MGHRA and CDR2 YSYEKL.

With respect to this clonotype: One junction end disagrees with the germline gene, perhaps due to a read error. This chain connects TRBV5-1 to TRBJ2-7; 9 bases fit TRBD2. This CDR3 has 15 residues. Germline CDR1 is SGHRS and CDR2 is YFSETQ. This chain's CDR3 is CASSLGLADSDEQYF. The CDR3 DNA is TGCGCCAGCAGCTTGGGACTAGCGGACTCCGACGAGCAGTACTTC.

The V call is TRBV12-3 or TRBV12-4, the J call TRBJ1-2; 11 nucleotides agree with TRBD1. Germline trimming cut 6 bases from V and 5 bases from J; bases unmatched to any gene: 8. CDR3 length equals 15 residues. This chain's CDR3 is CASSMDRGRGYGYTF. The CDR3 bases are TGTGCCAGCAGCATGGACAGGGGGCGCGGATATGGCTACACCTTC.

The rearrangement joins TRBV20-1 to TRBJ2-1; no firm D call. Trimming took 2 bases from V and 8 from J, leaving 7 bases between them. This CDR3 has 11 amino acids. Germline CDR1 reads DFQATT; CDR2 reads SNEGSKA (reference sequence). The CDR3: CSARYLDEQFF. The CDR3 DNA is TGCAGTGCTAGATACTTGGATGAGCAGTTCTTC.

This clonotype came up many times. The J gene is TRBJ1-1, the V gene TRBV18; a weak D match, TRBD1 (6 bases). The CDR3 covers 12 residues. Germline V lookup: CDR1 KGHSH, CDR2 LQKENI. V lost 11 bases to trimming and J lost 6 bases, with 16 bases between them. In DNA form, the CDR3 reads TGTGCCTCTTTAGGTGGGGGCGCTGAAGCTTTCTTT. Translating it yields CASLGGGAEAFF.

This clonotype appeared many times. V is TRBV6-2 or TRBV6-3 and J is TRBJ2-7; no definite D call. The CDR3 consists of 15 residues. The germline gives CDR1 MNHEY, CDR2 SVGEGT. Trimming took off 4 bases at V and 3 bases at J, with 16 bases between the two ends. CDR3 coding DNA: TGTGCCAGCAGTTCAACCGGGTTATACCGCTACGAGCAGTACTTC. This sequence encodes CASSSTGLYRYEQYF.